This T cell receptor beta chain was captured by sequencing in a study of T cells after yellow fever vaccination. Notes on the study in general: The CD4 compartment and the CD8 compartment contained a small share of clonotypes in common. The secondary response was weaker, and its peak arrived faster, on day 5 versus 15.

This clonotype has only a few counts. Its cognate antigen is unknown. Germline V gene data show CDR1 as MNHEY and CDR2 as SVGAGI. V lost 5 bases and J 1 base, leaving 12 bases between the germline ends. The length of the CDR3 is 15 residues. TCRdb used MiXCR to reprocess the 5' RACE reads, holding one entry per CDR3 protein. The sample yields about 340,000 distinct CDR3 sequences, around 13% seen once. This sequence was found in a man between 18 and 35 years old who received the YFV17D yellow fever vaccine. The chain employs TRBV6-5 and TRBJ1-5; D gene ambiguous. This sample comprised CD4+ T cells sorted from PBMCs, obtained 15 days after the yellow fever booster vaccination. The CDR3 nucleotides are TGTGCCAGCAGTCCATCCTTGGGCAGCAATCAGCCCCAGCATTTT. Amino acids: CASSPSLGSNQPQHF.